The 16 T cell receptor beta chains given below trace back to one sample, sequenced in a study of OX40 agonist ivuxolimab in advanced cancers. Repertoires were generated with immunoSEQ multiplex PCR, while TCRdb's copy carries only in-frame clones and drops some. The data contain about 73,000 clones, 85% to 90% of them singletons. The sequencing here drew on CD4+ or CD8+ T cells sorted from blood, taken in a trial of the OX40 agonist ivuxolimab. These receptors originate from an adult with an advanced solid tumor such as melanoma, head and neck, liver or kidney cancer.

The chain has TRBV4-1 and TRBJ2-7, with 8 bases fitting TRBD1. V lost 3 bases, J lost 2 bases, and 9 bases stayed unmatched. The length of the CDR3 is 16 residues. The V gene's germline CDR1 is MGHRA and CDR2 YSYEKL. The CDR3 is CASSQSGTGTTYEQYF. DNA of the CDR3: TGCGCCAGCAGCCAGTCCGGGACAGGAACGACCTACGAGCAGTACTTC.

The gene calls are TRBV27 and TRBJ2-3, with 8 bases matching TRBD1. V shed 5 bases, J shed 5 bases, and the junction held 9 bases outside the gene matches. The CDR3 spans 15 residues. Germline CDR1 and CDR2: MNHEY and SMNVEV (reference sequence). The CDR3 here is CASSPPGTGGDTQYF. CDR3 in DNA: TGTGCCAGCAGTCCCCCCGGGACAGGTGGAGATACGCAGTATTTT.

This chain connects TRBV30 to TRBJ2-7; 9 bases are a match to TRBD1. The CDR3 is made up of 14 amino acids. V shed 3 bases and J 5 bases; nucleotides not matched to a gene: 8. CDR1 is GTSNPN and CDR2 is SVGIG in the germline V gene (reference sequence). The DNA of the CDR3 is TGTGCCTGGAGCGCCGGGACAGGGTACCACGAGCAGTACTTC. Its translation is CAWSAGTGYHEQYF. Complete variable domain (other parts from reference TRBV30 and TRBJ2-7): SQTIHQWPATLVQPVGSPLSLECTVEGTSNPNLYWYRQAAGRGLQLLFYSVGIGQISSEVPQNLSASRPQDRQFILSSKKLLLSDSGFYLCAWSAGTGYHEQYFGPGTRLTVT.

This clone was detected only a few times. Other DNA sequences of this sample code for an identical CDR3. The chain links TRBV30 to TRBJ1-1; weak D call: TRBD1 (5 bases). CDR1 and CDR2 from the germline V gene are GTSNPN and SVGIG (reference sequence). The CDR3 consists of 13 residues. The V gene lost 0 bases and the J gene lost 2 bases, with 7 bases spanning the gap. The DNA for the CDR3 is TGTGCCTGGAGTGTCCAGGGAAACACTGAAGCTTTCTTT. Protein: CAWSVQGNTEAFF.

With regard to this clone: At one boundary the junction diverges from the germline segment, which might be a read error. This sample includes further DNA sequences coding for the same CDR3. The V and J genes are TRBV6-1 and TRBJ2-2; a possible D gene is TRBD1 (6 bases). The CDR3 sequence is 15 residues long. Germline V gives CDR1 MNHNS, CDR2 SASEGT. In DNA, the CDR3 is TGTGCCAGCAGCGAAGCAGGGGCGAACACCGGGGAGCTGTTTTTT. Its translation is CASSEAGANTGELFF.

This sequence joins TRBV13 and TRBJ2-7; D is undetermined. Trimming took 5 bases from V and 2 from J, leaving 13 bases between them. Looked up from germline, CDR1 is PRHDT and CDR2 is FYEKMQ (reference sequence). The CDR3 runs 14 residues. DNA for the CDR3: TGTGCCAGCAGCGACGCCACGGCTCCCTACGAGCAGTACTTC. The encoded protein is CASSDATAPYEQYF.

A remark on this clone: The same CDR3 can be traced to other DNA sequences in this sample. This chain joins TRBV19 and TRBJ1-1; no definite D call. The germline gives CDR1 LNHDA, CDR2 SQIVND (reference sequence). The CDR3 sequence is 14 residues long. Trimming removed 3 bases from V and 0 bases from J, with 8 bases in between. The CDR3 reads CASSIGQMNTEAFF. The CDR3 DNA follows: TGTGCCAGTAGTATCGGGCAGATGAACACTGAAGCTTTCTTT.

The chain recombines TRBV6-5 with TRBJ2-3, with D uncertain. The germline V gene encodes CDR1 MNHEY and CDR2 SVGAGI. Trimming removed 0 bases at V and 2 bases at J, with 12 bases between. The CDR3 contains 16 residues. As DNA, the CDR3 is TGTGCCAGCAGTTACTCTTCGACCTCCTACACAGATACGCAGTATTTT. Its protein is CASSYSSTSYTDTQYF.

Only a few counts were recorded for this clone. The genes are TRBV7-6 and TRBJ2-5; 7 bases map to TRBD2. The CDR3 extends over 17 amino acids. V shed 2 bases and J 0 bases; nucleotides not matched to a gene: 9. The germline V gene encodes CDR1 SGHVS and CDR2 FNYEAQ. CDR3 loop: CASSLYGRGMYQETQYF. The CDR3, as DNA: TGTGCCAGCAGCTTATACGGGCGGGGGATGTACCAAGAGACCCAGTACTTC.

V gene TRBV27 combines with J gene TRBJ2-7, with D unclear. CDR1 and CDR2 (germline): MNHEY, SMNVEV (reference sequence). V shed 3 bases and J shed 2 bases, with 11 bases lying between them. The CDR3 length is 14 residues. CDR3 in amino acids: CASSFVDATYEQYF. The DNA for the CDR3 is TGTGCCAGCAGTTTCGTGGACGCAACCTACGAGCAGTACTTC.

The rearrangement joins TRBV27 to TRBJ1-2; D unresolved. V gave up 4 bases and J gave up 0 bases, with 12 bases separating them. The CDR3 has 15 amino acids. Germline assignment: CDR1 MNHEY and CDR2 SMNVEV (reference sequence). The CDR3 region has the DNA TGTGCCAGCAGTTATTACGCAAGTCCTAACTATGGCTACACCTTC. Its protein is CASSYYASPNYGYTF.

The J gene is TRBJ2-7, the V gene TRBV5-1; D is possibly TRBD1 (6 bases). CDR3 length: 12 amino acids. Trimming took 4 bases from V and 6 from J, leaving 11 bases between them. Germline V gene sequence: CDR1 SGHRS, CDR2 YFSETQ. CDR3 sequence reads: CASSPTGGEQYF. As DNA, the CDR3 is TGCGCCAGCAGCCCGACAGGCGGCGAGCAGTACTTC.

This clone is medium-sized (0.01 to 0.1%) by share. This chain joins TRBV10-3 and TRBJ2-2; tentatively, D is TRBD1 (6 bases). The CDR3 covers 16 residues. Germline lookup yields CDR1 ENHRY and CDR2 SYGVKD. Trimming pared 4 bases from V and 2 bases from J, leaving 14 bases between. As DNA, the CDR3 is TGTGCCATCAGTGGGGTACAGGGACCAAACACCGGGGAGCTGTTTTTT. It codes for CAISGVQGPNTGELFF.

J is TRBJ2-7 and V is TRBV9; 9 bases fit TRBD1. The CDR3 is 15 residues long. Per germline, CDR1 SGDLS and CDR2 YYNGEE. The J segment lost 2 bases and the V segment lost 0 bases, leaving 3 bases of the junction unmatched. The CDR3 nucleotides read TGTGCCAGCAGCGTAGGAGGGACAGGGACCTACGAGCAGTACTTC. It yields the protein CASSVGGTGTYEQYF.

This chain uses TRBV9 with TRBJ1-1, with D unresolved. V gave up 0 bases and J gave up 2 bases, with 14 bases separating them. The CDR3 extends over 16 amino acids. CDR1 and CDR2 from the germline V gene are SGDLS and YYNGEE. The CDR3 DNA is TGTGCCAGCAGCGTAGATATCGGGGTGGGAAACACTGAAGCTTTCTTT. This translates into CASSVDIGVGNTEAFF. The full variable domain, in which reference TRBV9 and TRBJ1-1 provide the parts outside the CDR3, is DSGVTQTPKHLITATGQRVTLRCSPRSGDLSVYWYQQSLDQGLQFLIQYYNGEERAKGNILERFSAQQFPDLHSELNLSSLELGDSALYFCASSVDIGVGNTEAFFGQGTRLTVV.

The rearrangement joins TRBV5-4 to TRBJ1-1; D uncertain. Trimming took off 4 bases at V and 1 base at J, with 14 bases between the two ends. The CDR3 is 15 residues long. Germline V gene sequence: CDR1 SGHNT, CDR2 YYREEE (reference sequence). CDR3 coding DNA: TGTGCCAGCAGCCTACCGACGACGGGGAACACTGAAGCTTTCTTT. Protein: CASSLPTTGNTEAFF.